These T cell receptor beta chains were read from a single sample in a study of blood T cell repertoires in COVID-19. Profiling relied on immunoSEQ multiplex PCR, and the TCRdb table lists in-frame clones only, not all of them. The data contain 86,000 or so clones, 86% of them seen just once; the ten biggest clones take up roughly 4.5%. The specimen sequenced was peripheral blood. Receptors originate from a man aged 45-65 years with active or convalescent COVID-19. CDR3s include the opening cysteine and the closing phenylalanine or tryptophan. The order of the fields is D gene, J gene, clone size, V gene, CDR3 DNA, CDR3 protein. A D gene is named only where the DNA matches it firmly. Expanded clones are given a class, and other clones once, few, many or no size at all.

>TRBD1|TRBJ1-6|-|TRBV6-6
TGTGCCAGCACGAAGGGTCAGGGGGCGGATTCACCCCTCCACTTT
CASTKGQGADSPLHF
>TRBD2|TRBJ2-7|-|TRBV6-2/TRBV6-3
TGTGCCAGCAGCAGTCAGCGGGACGCCTACGAGCAGTACTTC
CASSSQRDAYEQYF
>-|TRBJ1-6|-|TRBV11-2
TGTGCCAGCAGCAGAGGCGATTCACCCCTCCACTTT
CASSRGDSPLHF
>TRBD2|TRBJ2-3|few|TRBV18
TGTGCCAGCTCACCGACTAGCGGGGGGGCGGCAGATACGCAGTATTTT
CASSPTSGGAADTQYF
>TRBD1|TRBJ2-7|-|TRBV12-3/TRBV12-4
TGTGCCAGCAGTTCACAGGGGTACGAGCAGTACTTC
CASSSQGYEQYF
>-|TRBJ2-5|-|TRBV4-1
TGCGCCAGCAGCCAAATCGACAGGCAAGCCCAGTACTTC
CASSQIDRQAQYF
>TRBD1|TRBJ1-1|-|TRBV5-1
TGCGCCAGCAGCTTAGGACAGGACACTGAAGCTTTCTTT
CASSLGQDTEAFF
>-|TRBJ1-1|-|TRBV6-6
TGTGCCAGCAGTTCGGGGAGGGACGCTGAAGCTTTCTTT
CASSSGRDAEAFF
>-|TRBJ2-5|once|TRBV2
TGTGCCACGAGTCCGAGGGAGACCCAGTACTTC
CATSPRETQYF
>-|TRBJ1-3|-|TRBV15
TGTGCCACCAGCAGAGAGGCAGGGGTAGACACCATATATTTT
CATSREAGVDTIYF
>-|TRBJ2-6|-|TRBV30
TGTGCCTGGAGCCGAGCAGGGATAACGTTTACTGGGGCCAACGTCCTGACTTTC
CAWSRAGITFTGANVLTF
>-|TRBJ2-2|once|TRBV28
TGTGCCAGCAGTTTACCCCCCTCGAACACCGGGGAGCTGTTTTTT
CASSLPPSNTGELFF
>-|TRBJ1-1|-|TRBV18
TGTGCCAGCTCACCACCGGGGGGATGGGCTGAAGCTTTCTTT
CASSPPGGWAEAFF
>-|TRBJ2-3|-|TRBV7-2
TGTGCCAGCAGCTTTTTTCAGGGCGGGGCCGGAGATACGCAGTATTTT
CASSFFQGGAGDTQYF
>TRBD1|TRBJ1-2|-|TRBV5-1
TGCGCCAGCAGCCCGGACGGACAGGGGGGCGGCTACACCTTC
CASSPDGQGGGYTF
>-|TRBJ1-3|-|TRBV28
TGTGCCAGCAGTGGGCTAATGGAACGATGGGCCATATATTTT
CASSGLMERWAIYF
>TRBD1|TRBJ2-6|-|TRBV28
TGTGCCAGCAGGCCACGACAGGGCCCCGGATCTGGGGCCAACGTCCTGACTTTC
CASRPRQGPGSGANVLTF
>TRBD1|TRBJ2-1|-|TRBV5-6
TGTGCCAGCAGCGGAACAGGGGAACAGTTCTTC
CASSGTGEQFF
>-|TRBJ1-1|few|TRBV3-1/TRBV3-2
TGTGCCAGCAGGCAGACAACACCCCTCAACACTGAAGCTTTCTTT
CASRQTTPLNTEAFF
>-|TRBJ2-1|once|TRBV7-9
TGTGCCAGCAGCTCCCTACTAGTTAATGAGCAGTTCTTC
CASSSLLVNEQFF
>TRBD1|TRBJ1-3|-|TRBV7-9
TGTGCCAGCAGCTTAGAGGCCTTACAGGGGGCGCCTGGAAACACCATATATTTT
CASSLEALQGAPGNTIYF
>-|TRBJ1-1|few|TRBV18
TGTGCCAGCTCACCAAGAGGAATCTCCACTGAAGCTTTCTTT
CASSPRGISTEAFF
>TRBD1|TRBJ1-5|few|TRBV6-6
TGTGCCAGCAGTTACGGGGACAGGGGGCGAGGGCAGCCCCAGCATTTT
CASSYGDRGRGQPQHF
>-|TRBJ1-2|-|TRBV7-2
TGTGCCAGCAGCTTAGTCATGGGCAACTATGGCTACACCTTC
CASSLVMGNYGYTF
>TRBD2|TRBJ2-4|-|TRBV28
TGTGCCATTCAGCGGGGAGCCAAAAACATTCAGTACTTC
CAIQRGAKNIQYF
>TRBD2|TRBJ2-2|-|TRBV4-1
TGCGCCAGCAGCCCGGTAGGACTAGCGGGGGGTGGAACCGGGGAGCTGTTTTTT
CASSPVGLAGGGTGELFF
>-|TRBJ2-1|-|TRBV30
TGTGCCTGGACAGGTCTCTCCTACAATGAGCAGTTCTTC
CAWTGLSYNEQFF
>TRBD1|TRBJ2-2|-|TRBV5-1
TGCGCCAGCAGCACGGACAGGGGGTCCGGGGAGCTGTTTTTT
CASSTDRGSGELFF
>-|TRBJ2-5|-|TRBV5-1
TGCGCCAGCAGCGGTCAGGGGTCCAAAGAGACCCAGTACTTC
CASSGQGSKETQYF
>TRBD1|TRBJ1-2|once|TRBV18
TGTGCCAGCTCACCACCGGGACAGAACTATGGCTACACCTTC
CASSPPGQNYGYTF
>TRBD1|TRBJ1-2|-|TRBV30
TGTGCCTGGAGCCCGGACAGGGGGTCCTATGGCTACACCTTC
CAWSPDRGSYGYTF
>-|TRBJ2-7|-|TRBV6-5
TGTGCCAGCAGGGCAGGGGCTTTCTACGAGCAGTACTTC
CASRAGAFYEQYF
>-|TRBJ2-2|once|TRBV6-1
TGTGCCAGCAGTGAGCCCAGGGTGGACACCGGGGAGCTGTTTTTT
CASSEPRVDTGELFF
>TRBD1|TRBJ1-1|-|TRBV3-1/TRBV3-2
TGTGCCAGCAGCACCGGGACAGCCAACACTGAAGCTTTCTTT
CASSTGTANTEAFF
>TRBD1|TRBJ2-3|-|TRBV5-3
TGTGCCAGAAGCCCCTCTCAGACAGGGTCGAGCACAGATACGCAGTATTTT
CARSPSQTGSSTDTQYF